The next 25 T cell receptor beta chains were all read from a single sample in a study of Graves' ophthalmopathy and Graves' hyperthyroidism. Amplified TCR beta CDR3 regions were obtained using RNA transcripts as template. HTBI primers were used in a first-round RT-PCR, which preceded a second-round multiplex PCR. Each CDR3 protein gets one entry after TCRdb re-called the multiplex PCR reads with MiXCR. Of 300,000 to 400,000 distinct CDR3 sequences in the sample, roughly 15% were seen once. The sample consisted of peripheral blood. The receptors shown here come from an adult man with Graves' ophthalmopathy.

This clonotype was seen ten or more times. V and J are TRBV14 and TRBJ2-5; D is perhaps TRBD1 (6 bases). V was cut by 5 bases and J by 5 bases, with 24 bases left in between. Germline V CDR1 and CDR2: SGHDN, FVKESK. The CDR3 loop spans 17 amino acids. CDR3 sequence reads: CASSSRFGTARGETQYF. The CDR3 DNA follows: TGTGCCAGCAGCTCAAGGTTCGGGACCGCAAGGGGGGAGACCCAGTACTTC.

This clonotype came up many times. The genes are TRBV7-2 and TRBJ1-2; 9 bases line up with TRBD1. The CDR3 length is 15 residues. J gave up 5 bases and V 5 bases, and 9 bases lay outside the gene matches. From germline, CDR1 is SGHTA and CDR2 FQGNSA. CDR3 in DNA: TGTGCCAGCAGCCCCGGGACAGGGAGCTTGTATGGCTACACCTTC. Its translation: CASSPGTGSLYGYTF.

This clonotype was seen ten or more times. The CDR3 sequence: CASTGQGAGQPQHF. The CDR3 DNA is TGTGCCAGCACCGGACAGGGGGCAGGGCAGCCCCAGCATTTT. The chain has TRBV12-3 or TRBV12-4 and TRBJ1-5; 11 positions agree with TRBD1. Germline trimming cut 7 bases from V and 7 bases from J; bases unmatched to any gene: 6. This CDR3 comprises 14 residues.

The table lists this clonotype with many counts. This chain connects TRBV9 to TRBJ1-2; 7 nucleotides line up with TRBD1. Losses at the gene ends were 6 bases for V and 0 bases for J; bases not matched to a gene: 8. Germline V CDR1 and CDR2: SGDLS, YYNGEE. The CDR3 runs to 15 residues. This CDR3 reads CASNPGQTANYGYTF. The CDR3 nucleotides read TGTGCCAGCAACCCGGGACAGACCGCTAACTATGGCTACACCTTC.

This clonotype was detected ten times or more. V usage is TRBV30 and J usage is TRBJ1-1, with TRBD1 identical over 10 bases. V lost 5 bases, J lost 1 base, and 4 bases stayed unmatched. CDR1 and CDR2 (germline): GTSNPN, SVGIG (reference sequence). The CDR3 extends over 14 amino acids. CDR3 protein: CAWGTGVENTEAFF. In DNA, the CDR3 is TGTGCCTGGGGGACAGGGGTCGAGAACACTGAAGCTTTCTTT.

The J gene is TRBJ1-1, the V gene TRBV12-3 or TRBV12-4; D not certain. The ends were cut back, 5 bases at V and 8 bases at J, with 12 bases in the middle. The length of the CDR3 is 12 residues. CDR3 nucleotides: TGTGCCAGCAGTAGCCCAGGCCTCGAAGCTTTCTTT. As protein: CASSSPGLEAFF.

V usage is TRBV7-2 and J usage is TRBJ2-7, with TRBD2 identical over 8 bases. CDR1 SGHTA and CDR2 FQGNSA come from the germline V gene. Trimming took 5 bases from V and 9 from J; bases not matched to a gene: 12. The CDR3 is 14 residues long. The CDR3, as DNA: TGTGCCAGCAGCCCCGGGACTAGTACTACGAGGCAGTACTTC. Amino acids: CASSPGTSTTRQYF.

This chain joins TRBV6-1 and TRBJ1-1; 8 bases map to TRBD1. The ends lost 6 bases at V and 0 bases at J; junction bases unmatched: 6. The CDR3 spans 15 residues. The V gene's germline CDR1 is MNHNS and CDR2 SASEGT. In DNA form, the CDR3 reads TGTGCCAGCAGGCAGGGGGCGGTTGTGAACACTGAAGCTTTCTTT. Translated: CASRQGAVVNTEAFF.

The chain combines TRBV14 with TRBJ1-6, with D hard to call. Germline V gene sequence: CDR1 SGHDN, CDR2 FVKESK. The CDR3 loop spans 16 amino acids. Trimming left V 0 bases short and J 4 bases short, with 10 bases between. Here the CDR3 reads CASSQEWPLYNSPLHF. The CDR3 nucleotides read TGTGCCAGCAGCCAAGAATGGCCACTGTATAATTCACCCCTCCACTTT. The whole variable domain, remainder taken from reference TRBV14 and TRBJ1-6, is EAGVTQFPSHSVIEKGQTVTLRCDPISGHDNLYWYRRVMGKEIKFLLHFVKESKQDESGMPNNRFLAERTGGTYSTLKVQPAELEDSGVYFCASSQEWPLYNSPLHFGNGTRLTVT.

This clonotype has ten or more counts. The chain links TRBV29-1 to TRBJ2-1; D uncertain. The germline V gene has CDR1 SQVTM and CDR2 ANQGSEA. The CDR3 is made up of 12 amino acids. Trimming removed 2 bases from V and 1 base from J, with 3 bases in between. The CDR3: CSVEKSYNEQFF. The CDR3 DNA follows: TGCAGCGTTGAAAAGTCCTACAATGAGCAGTTCTTC.

This clonotype was seen at least ten times. V and J are TRBV13 and TRBJ2-4; 7 bases match TRBD1. This CDR3 is built from 14 residues. In germline, CDR1 is PRHDT, CDR2 FYEKMQ (reference sequence). Germline trimming cut 5 bases from V and 6 bases from J; bases unmatched to any gene: 7. CDR3 residues: CASSATGFANIQYF. The CDR3 region has the DNA TGTGCCAGCAGCGCGACAGGGTTTGCAAACATTCAGTACTTC.

This clonotype was detected ten times or more. The gene calls are TRBV20-1 and TRBJ2-7; the match to TRBD1 covers 7 bases. CDR1 DFQATT and CDR2 SNEGSKA come from the germline V gene (reference sequence). V dropped 5 bases and J dropped 0; count of bases not matched to a gene: 10. The CDR3 totals 15 residues. CDR3 sequence (DNA): TGCAGTGCTGGGCCACCGACAGGGTTCTCCTACGAGCAGTACTTC. This gives the protein CSAGPPTGFSYEQYF.

Many counts were recorded for this clonotype. The V call is TRBV5-1, the J call TRBJ2-2, with D perhaps matching TRBD1 or TRBD2 (6 bases each). This CDR3 contains 16 residues. Trimming removed 5 bases from V and 0 bases from J, with 14 bases in between. CDR1 SGHRS and CDR2 YFSETQ come from the germline V gene. The CDR3 region is CASRSRGGSNTGELFF. The DNA of the CDR3 is TGCGCCAGCAGATCCCGAGGGGGGTCGAACACCGGGGAGCTGTTTTTT.

This clonotype was seen at least ten times. The CDR3 nucleotides read TGTGCCATCGGGGCGGGTGGGGGTCAGCCCCAGCATTTT. This sequence encodes CAIGAGGGQPQHF. This rearrangement joins TRBV10-3 to TRBJ1-5; possible D gene TRBD1, 5 bases. The V end was cut by 8 bases, the J end by 6 bases, with 14 bases between. The CDR3 sequence is 13 residues long. CDR1 is ENHRY, CDR2 SYGVKD, per germline.

This rearrangement joins TRBV7-8 to TRBJ1-1; D might be TRBD1 (6 bases). Trimming removed 2 bases from V and 1 base from J, with 11 bases in between. The CDR3 is made up of 15 amino acids. CDR1 SGHVS and CDR2 FQNEAQ come from the germline V gene. The CDR3 loop is CASSLPGAANTEAFF. The CDR3 DNA reads as TGTGCCAGCAGCTTACCGGGGGCAGCGAACACTGAAGCTTTCTTT.

This clonotype was recorded at least ten times. The chain has TRBV6-2 or TRBV6-3 and TRBJ2-7; TRBD2 agrees at 9 bases. The CDR3 extends over 14 amino acids. Germline assignment: CDR1 MNHEY and CDR2 SVGEGT. Unmatched junction bases numbered 7, after V lost 6 bases and J lost 4 bases. This chain's CDR3 is CASRPGLALYEQYF. The CDR3 coding sequence is TGTGCCAGCAGGCCGGGACTAGCCTTATACGAGCAGTACTTC.

Many counts were recorded for this clonotype. The rearrangement uses TRBV9 and TRBJ1-5, with D possibly matching TRBD1 (6 bases). The CDR3 runs 14 residues. CDR1 and CDR2 from the germline V gene are SGDLS and YYNGEE. V shed 5 bases and J shed 3 bases, with 12 bases lying between them. This CDR3 reads CASSVGQTNQPQHF. CDR3 sequence (DNA): TGTGCCAGCAGTGTCGGACAGACCAATCAGCCCCAGCATTTT.

Remarks on this clonotype: A much larger clone is a single base away; this may be a read error. The chain employs TRBV12-3 or TRBV12-4 and TRBJ1-2, with a possible D match to TRBD1 (6 bases). The CDR3 has 15 residues. V was clipped by 5 bases and J by 5 bases, with 18 bases between them. CDR3 amino acids: CASSPTKRGTYGYTF. DNA for the CDR3: TGTGCCAGCAGTCCTACCAAAAGGGGGACGTATGGCTACACCTTC.

This clonotype was recorded at least ten times. The V call is TRBV6-1, the J call TRBJ1-1, with TRBD1 as a possible D gene (6 bases). Germline lookup yields CDR1 MNHNS and CDR2 SASEGT. This CDR3 has 14 amino acids. Trimming cost V 6 bases and J 1 base, with 12 bases left between them. The CDR3 DNA follows: TGTGCCAGCAGGCGCGGGACACCGAACACTGAAGCTTTCTTT. Translation gives CASRRGTPNTEAFF.

In this sample, this clonotype turned up many times. This chain uses TRBV29-1 with TRBJ2-5; maybe TRBD1 (5 bases). This CDR3 has 13 residues. The germline V gene encodes CDR1 SQVTM and CDR2 ANQGSEA. Trimming shortened V by 1 base and J by 8 bases, and 14 bases separated the two germline ends. The CDR3: CSVEGTLTETQYF. DNA for the CDR3: TGCAGCGTTGAAGGGACACTGACCGAAACCCAGTACTTC.

This clonotype was recorded at least ten times. The chain combines TRBV20-1 with TRBJ1-2; weak D call: TRBD1 (6 bases). The CDR3 has 15 amino acids. Germline lookup yields CDR1 DFQATT and CDR2 SNEGSKA (reference sequence). Trimming removed 1 base from V and 4 bases from J, with 16 bases in between. CDR3 nucleotides: TGCAGTGCTAGAGTAACCGGGACAAGGATCTATGGCTACACCTTC. Protein product: CSARVTGTRIYGYTF.

In its sample, this clonotype was seen many times. The chain couples TRBV12-3 or TRBV12-4 to TRBJ1-2; tentative D call: TRBD1 (5 bases). Trimming removed 4 bases from V and 7 bases from J, with 13 bases in between. The CDR3 contains 13 residues. The CDR3: CASSSSGKSGYTF. As DNA, the CDR3 is TGTGCCAGCAGTTCCTCAGGGAAAAGTGGCTACACCTTC.

There are many counts of this clonotype. The gene calls are TRBV29-1 and TRBJ2-2; D perhaps matches TRBD2 (5 bases). Germline CDR1 is SQVTM and CDR2 is ANQGSEA. V lost 4 bases and J 2 bases, leaving 11 bases between the germline ends. This CDR3 has 14 residues. The CDR3 loop is CSVASSGNTGELFF. CDR3 DNA: TGCAGCGTTGCCAGCAGCGGAAACACCGGGGAGCTGTTTTTT.

By sample fraction, this clonotype is medium-sized. J is TRBJ2-7 and V is TRBV6-5; D gene ambiguous. Per the germline V gene, CDR1 is MNHEY and CDR2 is SVGAGI. The CDR3 extends over 13 amino acids. V was trimmed by 6 bases and J by 5 bases, leaving 14 bases between them. The CDR3 DNA reads as TGTGCCAGCAGCTCGGATTGGCCGGACGAGCAGTACTTC. It is translated as CASSSDWPDEQYF.

This clonotype was seen at least ten times. The J gene is TRBJ2-7, the V gene TRBV30, with D perhaps assigned TRBD1 or TRBD2 (5 bases each). This CDR3 contains 13 residues. V shed 1 base and J shed 4 bases, with 11 bases lying between them. Germline assignment: CDR1 GTSNPN and CDR2 SVGIG (reference sequence). The CDR3 coding sequence is TGTGCCTGGAGTGGAAGGGGCGGGTACGAGCAGTACTTC. Translation gives CAWSGRGGYEQYF.